A selection of T cell receptor beta chains follows, all from one sample in a study of CD8 T cells in Susac syndrome. Each CDR3 protein is one row after TCRdb ran MiXCR on the immunoSEQ multiplex PCR reads. The table records 170,000 or so distinct CDR3 sequences, 80% to 95% of them present only once. The sample was CD4+ T cells from PBMCs. The receptor source for this set is a human donor with multiple sclerosis. Each CDR3 is given with its conserved first and last residue. A D gene is named only where the DNA matches it firmly. Clone size, where shown, is once, few, many, or a class for clones that have expanded.

.	.	TRBV30	TRBJ1-5	TGTGCCTGGAATGGAGGGGGAAATCAGCCCCAGCATTTT	CAWNGGGNQPQHF
.	.	TRBV5-1	TRBJ2-7	TGCGCCAGCAGCAGAGCGCCGACAGAAGATTCCTACGAGCAGTACTTC	CASSRAPTEDSYEQYF
.	.	TRBV6-5	TRBJ1-2	TGTGCCAGCACGGGACCTAACTATGGCTACACCTTC	CASTGPNYGYTF
TRBD1	once	TRBV6-1	TRBJ1-1	TGTGCCAGTCTACAGGGGCCCCTGAACACTGAAGCTTTCTTT	CASLQGPLNTEAFF
.	once	TRBV19	TRBJ2-3	TGTGCCAGTAGTATACAGGGGGGCGATACGCAGTATTTT	CASSIQGGDTQYF
.	.	TRBV4-3	TRBJ2-1	TGCGCCAGCAGCCTCGAATACCTTCCGGGACACCCCTACAATGAGCAGTTCTTC	CASSLEYLPGHPYNEQFF
.	.	TRBV7-2	TRBJ2-5	TGTGCCAGCAGCCCCCAGACAGTACAAGAGACCCAGTACTTC	CASSPQTVQETQYF
TRBD1	.	TRBV10-3	TRBJ2-5	TGTGCCATCAGTGACACCGGACAGGGCGGTGAGACCCAGTACTTC	CAISDTGQGGETQYF
TRBD1	.	TRBV5-6	TRBJ1-2	TGTGCCAGCAGCCTACGACAGGGAGATGGCTACACCTTC	CASSLRQGDGYTF
TRBD1	.	TRBV19	TRBJ2-7	TGTGCCAGTATGGGGGACAGGGAATACGAGCAGTACTTC	CASMGDREYEQYF
.	.	TRBV7-2	TRBJ2-1	TGTGCCAGCAGCCCCGTGGCCCGAGGGGATGAGCAGTTCTTC	CASSPVARGDEQFF
TRBD2	.	TRBV20-1	TRBJ2-3	TGCAGTGTGGTCCTAGCGGGACTGACAGATACGCAGTATTTT	CSVVLAGLTDTQYF
.	.	TRBV6-6	TRBJ1-5	TGTGCCAGCAGTACCGGGACGCTCAATCAGCCCCAGCATTTT	CASSTGTLNQPQHF
.	.	TRBV7-6	TRBJ2-5	TGTGCCAGCAGCTTAGGCTTAATAGAGACCCAGTACTTC	CASSLGLIETQYF
.	.	TRBV27	TRBJ2-5	TGTGCCAGCAGTTTCACCCGGTCGGGTGGAGAGACCCAGTACTTC	CASSFTRSGGETQYF
.	.	TRBV7-2	TRBJ1-1	TGTGCCAGCAGCTTAGAGGTAGGATTGGCTTTCTTT	CASSLEVGLAFF
TRBD1	once	TRBV6-5	TRBJ2-7	TGTGCCAGCAGTCAAGACAGGGGCTCCTACGAGCAGTACTTC	CASSQDRGSYEQYF
TRBD1	.	TRBV18	TRBJ2-3	TGTGCCAGCTCACTTAGACAGGGGGAAGCAGATACGCAGTATTTT	CASSLRQGEADTQYF
TRBD2	.	TRBV5-1	TRBJ2-2	TGCGCCAGCAGCCGAGCCCGAGGGACTAGTGCTTCCGCGAACACCGGGGAGCTGTTTTTT	CASSRARGTSASANTGELFF
TRBD1	few	TRBV2	TRBJ1-2	TGTGCCAGCAGGCCCGGGACAGGGTTGGGCTACACCTTC	CASRPGTGLGYTF
TRBD1	.	TRBV29-1	TRBJ2-3	TGCAGCGCCCAAGGGACAGTCATCACAGATACGCAGTATTTT	CSAQGTVITDTQYF
.	.	TRBV20-1	TRBJ2-3	TGCAGTCCGGGGGGCCATTCCACGGATACGCAGTATTTT	CSPGGHSTDTQYF
.	.	TRBV10-3	TRBJ1-2	TGTGCCATCAGTCAACGGGGGTTTGAAGGCTACACCTTC	CAISQRGFEGYTF
TRBD1	.	TRBV4-2	TRBJ2-1	TGTGCCAGCAGCCCAACGGCGGGACAGGGCGTGCATGAGCAGTTCTTC	CASSPTAGQGVHEQFF
.	.	TRBV18	TRBJ1-1	TGTGCCAGCTCACCGGGGACCGACATGAACACTGAAGCTTTCTTT	CASSPGTDMNTEAFF
.	.	TRBV12-3/TRBV12-4	TRBJ1-3	TGTGCCAGCAGTCCAAACGAGGGGACCATATATTTT	CASSPNEGTIYF
.	.	TRBV2	TRBJ2-5	TGTGCCAGCAGTGTTACTAGATCGGAGACCCAGTACTTC	CASSVTRSETQYF
.	.	TRBV12-3/TRBV12-4	TRBJ2-7	TGTGCCAGCAGATCCGACCTCTACGAGCAGTACTTC	CASRSDLYEQYF
.	.	TRBV20-1	TRBJ2-2	TGCAGTGCTAGACCTAACACCCGGACAGCTGCCGGGGAGCTGTTTTTT	CSARPNTRTAAGELFF
.	.	TRBV12-3/TRBV12-4	TRBJ2-1	TGTGCCACCGCCTCCGGGGGCAATGAGCAGTTCTTC	CATASGGNEQFF
.	.	TRBV6-5	TRBJ2-7	TGTGCCAGCAGATACACGACAGGTCATTCCTACGAGCAGTACTTC	CASRYTTGHSYEQYF
.	.	TRBV5-6	TRBJ1-2	TGTGCCAGCAGCATCCCCAACAGGGCCCATGGCTACACCTTC	CASSIPNRAHGYTF
.	.	TRBV3-1	TRBJ2-5	TGTGCCAGCGCCCACGGGGAGACCCAGTACTTC	CASAHGETQYF
.	.	TRBV5-1	TRBJ1-1	TGCGCCAGCAGCTTGGCCTTTATGGGGACTGAAGCTTTCTTT	CASSLAFMGTEAFF
.	.	TRBV6-5	TRBJ2-7	TGTGCCAGCAGTTACTCGGGGATGTACGAGCAGTACTTC	CASSYSGMYEQYF
.	.	TRBV6-5	TRBJ1-6	TGTGCCAGCAGTTACTCGTTTAAGGATTCACCCCTCCACTTT	CASSYSFKDSPLHF
TRBD2	.	TRBV7-8	TRBJ2-7	TGTGCCAGCAGCTTAGGTCTGGCTAGCGGGCACTTCTACGAGCAGTACTTC	CASSLGLASGHFYEQYF
TRBD1	.	TRBV15	TRBJ1-1	TGTGCCACCAGCGGGTTAGGACAGGGGGCTGAAGCTTTCTTT	CATSGLGQGAEAFF
.	.	TRBV6-5	TRBJ1-6	TGTGCCAGCAGTCGGCAGACCTTCGGTAATTCACCCCTCCACTTT	CASSRQTFGNSPLHF
TRBD1	.	TRBV10-2	TRBJ1-6	TGCGCCAGCTCCCCGGGACAGGGATATTCACCCCTCCACTTT	CASSPGQGYSPLHF
.	.	TRBV18	TRBJ2-5	TGTGCCAGCTCACCACCGGCAGGGCTGGAGACCCAGTACTTC	CASSPPAGLETQYF
.	.	TRBV9	TRBJ2-7	TGTGCCAGCAGCGTAGGGTCGACGCGGGAATACGAGCAGTACTTC	CASSVGSTREYEQYF
TRBD1	.	TRBV20-1	TRBJ1-6	TGCAGTGCTAGAGGGGGGACAGGGCTCAGTTCACCCCTCCACTTT	CSARGGTGLSSPLHF
.	once	TRBV9	TRBJ2-7	TGTGCCAGCAGCGTAGGTGGCGGCCAGGGGGGCGAGCAGTACTTC	CASSVGGGQGGEQYF
TRBD1	once	TRBV2	TRBJ1-5	TGTGCCAGCAGTTCGGACAGGGGAAGCAATCAGCCCCAGCATTTT	CASSSDRGSNQPQHF
.	few	TRBV6-2/TRBV6-3	TRBJ2-7	TGTGCCAGCAGTTATGGCGGGGGCTCTTACGAGCAGTACTTC	CASSYGGGSYEQYF
.	once	TRBV20-1	TRBJ2-6	TGCAGTGCTAGGAGACCTGGAGATGGGGCCAACGTCCTGACTTTC	CSARRPGDGANVLTF
.	.	TRBV7-2	TRBJ1-5	TGTGCCAGCAGCTTAGGACTGGACCGTTGGCCCCAGCATTTT	CASSLGLDRWPQHF
TRBD1	.	TRBV5-1	TRBJ1-2	TGCGCCAGCAGCTTTGACAGGGTGAACTATGGCTACACCTTC	CASSFDRVNYGYTF
.	.	TRBV7-9	TRBJ2-5	TGTGCCAGCAGCTTAGCGATCGAGGGTGGGGAGACCCAGTACTTC	CASSLAIEGGETQYF
TRBD2	.	TRBV10-2	TRBJ2-7	TGCGCCAGCAGACGGGGGGGGGCAGGGCAATCCTACGAGCAGTACTTC	CASRRGGAGQSYEQYF
.	.	TRBV7-2	TRBJ2-3	TGTGCCAGCAGCTTTCCAGGGGCCACCACAGATACGCAGTATTTT	CASSFPGATTDTQYF
TRBD1	.	TRBV19	TRBJ2-5	TGTGCCAGTAGCACACCCCCGGGACAGGGGGAATTAGAGACCCAGTACTTC	CASSTPPGQGELETQYF
.	.	TRBV2	TRBJ1-3	TGTGCCAGCAGTGTTGAGGGATCTGGAAACACCATATATTTT	CASSVEGSGNTIYF
TRBD1	.	TRBV28	TRBJ2-5	TGTGCCAGCAGTACAGGGGGCCAAGAGACCCAGTACTTC	CASSTGGQETQYF
TRBD2	.	TRBV2	TRBJ2-5	TGTGCCAGCAGTGAATTTGTAACTAGCGGGAATAGAGAGACCCAGTACTTC	CASSEFVTSGNRETQYF
.	.	TRBV30	TRBJ1-3	TGTGCCTGGAGTGAGTCAGGGTTGAACACCATATATTTT	CAWSESGLNTIYF
.	.	TRBV12-3/TRBV12-4	TRBJ2-1	TGTGCCAGCAGTTCCGTCGGGCAGGGCTCCTACAATGAGCAGTTCTTC	CASSSVGQGSYNEQFF
.	.	TRBV10-3	TRBJ1-2	TGTGCCAGCAGGGCCGTCTATGGCTACACCTTC	CASRAVYGYTF
.	.	TRBV6-5	TRBJ2-3	TGTGCCAGCAGAACGGAAGATACGCAGTATTTT	CASRTEDTQYF